This is a list of T cell receptor beta chains from one sample in a study of blood T cell repertoires in COVID-19. Method: immunoSEQ multiplex PCR; TCRdb's copy keeps in-frame clones and lacks some. The repertoire holds around 95,000 clones, with about nine tenths as singletons. Sequences were obtained from peripheral blood. The receptors were sampled from a man aged 50-59 years with acute or convalescent COVID-19. The CDR3 runs from the conserved cysteine through the conserved F or W. The D gene is left open where the match is weak. A row's size may be missing; if present it is once, few, many or a size class.

>TRBV5-5|TRBJ1-1|NA|NA
TGTGCCAGCAGCCCAATGGAGGGGACTGAAGCTTTCTTT
CASSPMEGTEAFF
>TRBV5-4|TRBJ2-1|NA|TRBD1
TGTGCCAGCAGTGGGACAGCGAACTCCTACAATGAGCAGTTCTTC
CASSGTANSYNEQFF
>TRBV30|TRBJ2-7|NA|NA
TGTGCCTGGACCGGCGGATACGAGCAGTACTTC
CAWTGGYEQYF
>TRBV18|TRBJ2-3|NA|NA
TGTGCCAGCTCACCTGTAGCACAGGACAGCCTTAGCACAGATACGCAGTATTTT
CASSPVAQDSLSTDTQYF
>TRBV6-5|TRBJ2-3|NA|NA
TGTGCCAGCAGTTACGAACCCGGGGCAGATACGCAGTATTTT
CASSYEPGADTQYF
>TRBV7-9|TRBJ2-5|NA|NA
TGTGCCAGCAGCGCCACTCGTGAAGAGACCCAGTACTTC
CASSATREETQYF
>TRBV5-1|TRBJ2-2|few|NA
TGCGCCAGCAGCCGAGGGCCCCTCACCGGGGAGCTGTTTTTT
CASSRGPLTGELFF
>TRBV13|TRBJ1-3|NA|NA
TGTGCCAGCAGCTTAGAGCCTCCTGGAAACACCATATATTTT
CASSLEPPGNTIYF
>TRBV14|TRBJ2-5|NA|TRBD2
TGTGCCAGCAGCCCACCGACTAGCGGGGTGCGGGAGACCCAGTACTTC
CASSPPTSGVRETQYF
>TRBV19|TRBJ1-2|NA|TRBD1
TGTGCCAGTACCGAAACCGGGACAGGGGTTAACTATGGCTACACCTTC
CASTETGTGVNYGYTF
>TRBV19|TRBJ1-1|NA|TRBD1
TGTGCCAGTAGTGTAAACAGGGGATTGCACACTGAAGCTTTCTTT
CASSVNRGLHTEAFF
>TRBV6-5|TRBJ2-7|NA|NA
TGTGCCAGCAGTTACTCCGAGACTAGAGAAATCTACGAGCAGTACTTC
CASSYSETREIYEQYF
>TRBV7-2|TRBJ2-3|NA|TRBD2
TGTGCCAGCAGCTTAGTAGCAGCGGGGAACACAGATACGCAGTATTTT
CASSLVAAGNTDTQYF
>TRBV5-6|TRBJ1-1|few|NA
TGTGCCAGCAGCCGGGGGGGAGGCACTGAAGCTTTCTTT
CASSRGGGTEAFF
>TRBV19|TRBJ1-5|NA|TRBD1
TGTGCCAGTAGTATCGGGACAGGGGTAAGTGCCCAGCATTTT
CASSIGTGVSAQHF
>TRBV6-5|TRBJ1-1|once|TRBD1
TGTGCCAGCTTTATCACAGGGGCGCTTGCTTTCTTT
CASFITGALAFF
>TRBV10-3|TRBJ1-1|NA|TRBD1
TGTGCCATCAGCCAGGGGGTCACTGAAGCTTTCTTT
CAISQGVTEAFF
>TRBV19|TRBJ1-1|few|TRBD1
TGTGCCAGTAGTACAGGAAGGACAGGGGCGCTAATGAACACTGAAGCTTTCTTT
CASSTGRTGALMNTEAFF
>TRBV5-4|TRBJ2-1|NA|TRBD1
TGTGCCAGCAGCTTGGTACCTTTTAGGGGGCCAGATGAGCAGTTCTTC
CASSLVPFRGPDEQFF
>TRBV10-3|TRBJ1-5|NA|NA
TGTGCCATCAGTGAGGAACAGGGTAACAATCAGCCCCAGCATTTT
CAISEEQGNNQPQHF
>TRBV5-6|TRBJ2-4|NA|TRBD2
TGTGCCAGCAGCCCTGATAGCGGGGCCAAAAACATTCAGTACTTC
CASSPDSGAKNIQYF
>TRBV10-3|TRBJ1-2|once|TRBD1
TGTGCCATCAGAACGCGGACAGGGGCCTTTGGCTACACCTTC
CAIRTRTGAFGYTF
>TRBV12-5|TRBJ2-5|once|TRBD1
TGTGCTAGTGGTTTGGCAGTGACAGGGTTCCAAGAGACCCAGTACTTC
CASGLAVTGFQETQYF
>TRBV27|TRBJ2-2|NA|TRBD2
TGTGCCAGCAGTTTAGCGGGAGTCGGCACCGGGGAGCTGTTTTTT
CASSLAGVGTGELFF
>TRBV24-1|TRBJ2-1|NA|TRBD2
TGTGCCACAGGACTAGCGGGACATTTAGACAATGAGCAGTTCTTC
CATGLAGHLDNEQFF
>TRBV27|TRBJ2-4|NA|TRBD2
TGTGCCAGCAGTTTAGGGGGTAGCGGGGGCTTCAAAAACATTCAGTACTTC
CASSLGGSGGFKNIQYF
>TRBV9|TRBJ2-3|NA|TRBD2
TGTGCCAGCAGCCCTCGCGGGCGGCAAGCGGGAGTCCCAGATACGCAGTATTTT
CASSPRGRQAGVPDTQYF
>TRBV11-1|TRBJ1-1|NA|NA
TGTGCCAGCAGCTCCCGACGGGGATTAGCTTTCTTT
CASSSRRGLAFF
>TRBV2|TRBJ1-6|once|NA
TGTGCCAGCACCCCGGAAGGGGCAGAAAATTCACCCCTCCACTTT
CASTPEGAENSPLHF
>TRBV5-1|TRBJ1-2|NA|TRBD1
TGCGCCAGCAGCCCAACAGGGGGAGACTATGGCTACACCTTC
CASSPTGGDYGYTF
>TRBV7-9|TRBJ1-5|NA|TRBD1
TGTGCCAGCAGCTTGCATTCGACAGGGACCAATCAGCCCCAGCATTTT
CASSLHSTGTNQPQHF
>TRBV27|TRBJ2-7|NA|NA
TGTGCCAGCAGTCTCACTCCGAGCTCTGGCTACGAGCAGTACTTC
CASSLTPSSGYEQYF
>TRBV27|TRBJ2-3|NA|NA
TGTGCCAGCGGACCAAGGAGGGACTTCGGCACAGATACGCAGTATTTT
CASGPRRDFGTDTQYF
>TRBV18|TRBJ2-7|NA|NA
TGTGCCAGCTCACCCGCCAGTTTAGAGCAGTACTTC
CASSPASLEQYF
>TRBV7-9|TRBJ1-2|NA|TRBD1
TGTGCCAGCAGCACGTCAGGGGGAGAAGGCTACACCTTC
CASSTSGGEGYTF
>TRBV12-5|TRBJ1-1|NA|TRBD1
TGTGCTAGTGGTTTGAGGGGACAGATGAACACTGAAGCTTTCTTT
CASGLRGQMNTEAFF
>TRBV2|TRBJ2-5|NA|NA
TGTGCCAGCAGTGAAGCCCGGGGGAGTCCCCAGTACTTC
CASSEARGSPQYF
>TRBV6-5|TRBJ1-4|NA|TRBD1
TGTGCCAGCGGGGAACAGGGGGCTCGGGAAAAACTGTTTTTT
CASGEQGAREKLFF
>TRBV7-9|TRBJ2-7|NA|TRBD2
TGTGCCAGCAGCCCCGGGCGGGGGATCTCCTACGAGCAGTACTTC
CASSPGRGISYEQYF
>TRBV5-1|TRBJ2-5|NA|TRBD2
TGCGCCAGCAGCTCAACAGGGTCGCCCAATCTAGCGGGAGTTCGTGGACAAGAGACCCAGTACTTC
CASSSTGSPNLAGVRGQETQYF
>TRBV18|TRBJ2-2|few|TRBD2
TGTGCCAGCCCACGACTAGCGGGAGACACCGGGGAGCTGTTTTTT
CASPRLAGDTGELFF
>TRBV30|TRBJ2-2|once|NA
TGTGCCTGGAGTGTTCCAGCGCCCCGTAGGCTGTTTTTT
CAWSVPAPRRLFF
>TRBV30|TRBJ2-7|NA|TRBD1
TGTGCCTGGAGTGTACCGGGACAGGGGCACTACGAGCAGTACTTC
CAWSVPGQGHYEQYF
>TRBV7-6|TRBJ2-1|NA|TRBD2
TGTGCCAGCAGCTTAGATTATGGGGGGACTAGCGGGAGCTATGAGCAGTTCTTC
CASSLDYGGTSGSYEQFF
>TRBV6-2/TRBV6-3|TRBJ1-5|NA|NA
TGTGCCAGCAGTTACTCGCGTAGGGGCGATCAGCCCCAGCATTTT
CASSYSRRGDQPQHF
>TRBV18|TRBJ1-6|NA|NA
TGTGCCAGCTCACCCCAGGACAGCCCCAATTCACCCCTCCACTTT
CASSPQDSPNSPLHF